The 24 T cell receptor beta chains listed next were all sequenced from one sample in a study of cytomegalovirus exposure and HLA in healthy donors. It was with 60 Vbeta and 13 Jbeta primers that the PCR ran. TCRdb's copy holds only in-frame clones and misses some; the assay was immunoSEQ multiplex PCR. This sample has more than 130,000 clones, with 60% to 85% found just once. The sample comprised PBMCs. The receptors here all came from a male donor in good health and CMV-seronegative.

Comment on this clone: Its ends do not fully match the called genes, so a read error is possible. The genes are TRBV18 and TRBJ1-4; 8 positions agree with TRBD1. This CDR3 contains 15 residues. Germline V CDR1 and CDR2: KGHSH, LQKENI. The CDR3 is CSSSPPDRANEKLFF. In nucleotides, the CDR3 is TGTTCCAGCTCACCGCCGGACAGGGCGAACGAAAAACTGTTTTTT.

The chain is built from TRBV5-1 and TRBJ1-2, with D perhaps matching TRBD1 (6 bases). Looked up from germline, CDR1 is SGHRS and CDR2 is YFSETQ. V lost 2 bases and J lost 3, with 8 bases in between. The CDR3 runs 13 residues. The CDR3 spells CASSFSGDYGYTF. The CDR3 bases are TGCGCCAGCAGCTTCTCAGGGGACTATGGCTACACCTTC. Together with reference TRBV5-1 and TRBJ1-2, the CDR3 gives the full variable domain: KAGVTQTPRYLIKTRGQQVTLSCSPISGHRSVSWYQQTPGQGLQFLFEYFSETQRNKGNFPGRFSGRQFSNSRSEMNVSTLELGDSALYLCASSFSGDYGYTFGSGTRLTVV.

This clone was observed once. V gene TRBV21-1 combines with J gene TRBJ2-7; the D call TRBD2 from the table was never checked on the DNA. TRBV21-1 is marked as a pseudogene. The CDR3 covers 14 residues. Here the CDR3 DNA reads TGTGCCAGCAACGGGAAAGCGGGGCTCTACGAGCAGTACTTC. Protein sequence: CASNGKAGLYEQYF.

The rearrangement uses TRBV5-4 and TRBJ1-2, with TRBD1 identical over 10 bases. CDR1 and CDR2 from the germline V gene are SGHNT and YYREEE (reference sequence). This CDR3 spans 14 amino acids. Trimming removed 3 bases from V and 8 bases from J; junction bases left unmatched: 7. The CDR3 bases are TGTGCCAGCAGCTCCGACAGGGGGCGAGGAGGCTACACCTTC. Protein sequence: CASSSDRGRGGYTF.

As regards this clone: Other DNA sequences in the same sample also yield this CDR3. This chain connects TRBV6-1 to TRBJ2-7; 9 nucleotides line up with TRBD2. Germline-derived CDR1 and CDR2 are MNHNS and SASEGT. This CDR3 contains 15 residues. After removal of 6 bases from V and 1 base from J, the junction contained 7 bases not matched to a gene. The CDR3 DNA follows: TGTGCCAGCAGCGAGACTAGCGGAAGTTCCTACGAGCAGTACTTC. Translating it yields CASSETSGSSYEQYF.

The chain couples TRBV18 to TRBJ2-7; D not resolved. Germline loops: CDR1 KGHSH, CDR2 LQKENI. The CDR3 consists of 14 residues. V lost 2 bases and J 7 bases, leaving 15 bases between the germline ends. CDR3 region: CASSPIGFQREQYF. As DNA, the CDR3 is TGTGCCAGCTCACCAATCGGGTTCCAGAGGGAGCAGTACTTC.

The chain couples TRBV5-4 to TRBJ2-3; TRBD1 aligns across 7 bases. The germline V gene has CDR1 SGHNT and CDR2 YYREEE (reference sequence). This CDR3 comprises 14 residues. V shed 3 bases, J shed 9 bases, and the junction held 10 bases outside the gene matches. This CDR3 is CASSSPGQRTTQYF. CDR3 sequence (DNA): TGTGCCAGCAGCTCCCCGGGACAGCGCACGACGCAGTATTTT.

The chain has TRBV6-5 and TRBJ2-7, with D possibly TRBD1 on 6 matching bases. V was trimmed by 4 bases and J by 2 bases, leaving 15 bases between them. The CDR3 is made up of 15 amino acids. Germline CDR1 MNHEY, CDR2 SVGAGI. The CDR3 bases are TGTGCCAGCAGTTTGAGTACAGGGTCCCCCTACGAGCAGTACTTC. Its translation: CASSLSTGSPYEQYF.

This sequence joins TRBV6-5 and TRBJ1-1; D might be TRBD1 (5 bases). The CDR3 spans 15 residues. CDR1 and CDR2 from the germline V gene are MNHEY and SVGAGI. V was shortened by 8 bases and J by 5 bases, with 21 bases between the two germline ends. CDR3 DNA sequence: TGTGCCAGCCATGATTTATACCAGGGATTGACTGAAGCTTTCTTT. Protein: CASHDLYQGLTEAFF.

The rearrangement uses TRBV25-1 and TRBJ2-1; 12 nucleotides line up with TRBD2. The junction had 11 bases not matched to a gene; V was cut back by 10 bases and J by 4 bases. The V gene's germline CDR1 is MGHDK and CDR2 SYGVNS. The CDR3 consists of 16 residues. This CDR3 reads CATAGLAGTKYNEQFF. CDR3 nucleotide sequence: TGTGCCACCGCGGGACTAGCGGGCACCAAATACAATGAGCAGTTCTTC. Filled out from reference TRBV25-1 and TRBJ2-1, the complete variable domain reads EADIYQTPRYLVIGTGKKITLECSQTMGHDKMYWYQQDPGMELHLIHYSYGVNSTEKGDLSSESTVSRIRTEHFPLTLESARPSHTSQYLCATAGLAGTKYNEQFFGPGTRLTVL.

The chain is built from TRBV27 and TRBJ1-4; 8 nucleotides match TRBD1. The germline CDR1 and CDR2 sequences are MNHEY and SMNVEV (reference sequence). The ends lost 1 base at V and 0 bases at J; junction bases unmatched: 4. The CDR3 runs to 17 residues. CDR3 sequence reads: CASSLYTDRATNEKLFF. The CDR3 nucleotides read TGTGCCAGCAGTTTATATACGGACAGGGCAACTAATGAAAAACTGTTTTTT. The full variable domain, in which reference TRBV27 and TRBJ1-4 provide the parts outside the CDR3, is EAQVTQNPRYLITVTGKKLTVTCSQNMNHEYMSWYRQDPGLGLRQIYYSMNVEVTDKGDVPEGYKVSRKEKRNFPLILESPSPNQTSLYFCASSLYTDRATNEKLFFGSGTQLSVL.

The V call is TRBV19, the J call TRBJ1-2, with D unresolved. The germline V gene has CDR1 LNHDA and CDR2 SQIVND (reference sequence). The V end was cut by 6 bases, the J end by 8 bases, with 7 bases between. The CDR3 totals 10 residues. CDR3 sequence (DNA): TGTGCCAGTAGCTCCGGGGGCTACACCTTC. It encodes CASSSGGYTF.

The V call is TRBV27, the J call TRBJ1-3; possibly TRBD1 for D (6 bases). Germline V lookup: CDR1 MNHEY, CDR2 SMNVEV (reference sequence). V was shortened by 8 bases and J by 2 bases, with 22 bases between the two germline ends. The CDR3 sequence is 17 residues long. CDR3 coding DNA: TGTGCCAGCTGTCATAGGCCCTCAGGGGAAACTGGAAACACCATATATTTT. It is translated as CASCHRPSGETGNTIYF.

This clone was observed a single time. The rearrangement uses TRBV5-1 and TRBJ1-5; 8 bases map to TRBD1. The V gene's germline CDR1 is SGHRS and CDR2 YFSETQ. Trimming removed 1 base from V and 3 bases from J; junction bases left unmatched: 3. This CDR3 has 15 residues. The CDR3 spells CASSLMGQVNQPQHF. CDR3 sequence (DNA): TGCGCCAGCAGCTTGATGGGACAGGTCAATCAGCCCCAGCATTTT.

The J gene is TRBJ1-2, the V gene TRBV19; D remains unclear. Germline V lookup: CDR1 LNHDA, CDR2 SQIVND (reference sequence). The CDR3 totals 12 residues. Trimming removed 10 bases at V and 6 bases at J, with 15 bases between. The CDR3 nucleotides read TGTGCCACCCGAGGAGGGATCCATGGCTACACCTTC. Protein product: CATRGGIHGYTF.

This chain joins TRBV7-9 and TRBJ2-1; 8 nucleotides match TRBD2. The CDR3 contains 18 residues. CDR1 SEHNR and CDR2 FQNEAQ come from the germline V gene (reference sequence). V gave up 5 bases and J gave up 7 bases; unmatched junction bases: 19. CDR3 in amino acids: CASSLWAGGLDGVNEQFF. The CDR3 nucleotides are TGTGCCAGCAGCCTTTGGGCGGGAGGATTGGACGGTGTAAATGAGCAGTTCTTC.

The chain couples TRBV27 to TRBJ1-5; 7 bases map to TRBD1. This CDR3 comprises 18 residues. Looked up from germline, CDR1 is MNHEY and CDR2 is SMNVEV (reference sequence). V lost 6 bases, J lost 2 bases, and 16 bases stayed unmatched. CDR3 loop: CASSLGGQGVWGNQPQHF. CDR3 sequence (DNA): TGTGCCAGCAGCCTAGGGGGTCAGGGGGTTTGGGGCAATCAGCCCCAGCATTTT.

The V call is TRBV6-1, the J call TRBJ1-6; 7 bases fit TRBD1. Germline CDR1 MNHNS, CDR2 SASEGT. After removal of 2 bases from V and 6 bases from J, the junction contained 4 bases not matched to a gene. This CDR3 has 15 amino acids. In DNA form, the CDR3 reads TGTGCCAGCAGTGAACGTGGGACAGCTAATTCACCCCTCCACTTT. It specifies CASSERGTANSPLHF.

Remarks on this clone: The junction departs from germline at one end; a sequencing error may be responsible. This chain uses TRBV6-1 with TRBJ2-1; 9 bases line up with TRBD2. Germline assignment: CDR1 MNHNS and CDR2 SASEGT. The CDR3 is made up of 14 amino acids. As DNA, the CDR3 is TGTGCCAGCAGGGAAGGACTAGCGCACAATGAGCAGTTCTTC. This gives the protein CASREGLAHNEQFF.

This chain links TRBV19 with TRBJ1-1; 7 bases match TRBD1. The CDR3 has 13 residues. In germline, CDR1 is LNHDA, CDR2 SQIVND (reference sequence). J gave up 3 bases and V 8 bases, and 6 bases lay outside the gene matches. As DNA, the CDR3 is TGTGCCAGTTCTATACAGGGGCACACTGAAGCTTTCTTT. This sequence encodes CASSIQGHTEAFF.

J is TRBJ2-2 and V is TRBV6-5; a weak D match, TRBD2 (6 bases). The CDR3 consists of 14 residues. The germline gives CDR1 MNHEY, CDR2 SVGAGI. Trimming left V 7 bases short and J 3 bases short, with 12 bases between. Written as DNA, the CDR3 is TGTGCCAGCACCGGCGGGACTTACACCGGGGAGCTGTTTTTT. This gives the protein CASTGGTYTGELFF.

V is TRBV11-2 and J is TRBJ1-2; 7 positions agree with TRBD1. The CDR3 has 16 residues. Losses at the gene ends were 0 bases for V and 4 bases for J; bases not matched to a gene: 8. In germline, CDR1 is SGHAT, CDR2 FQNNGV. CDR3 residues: CASSLEGLSGGYGYTF. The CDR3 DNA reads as TGTGCCAGCAGCTTAGAGGGGTTGTCAGGGGGCTATGGCTACACCTTC.

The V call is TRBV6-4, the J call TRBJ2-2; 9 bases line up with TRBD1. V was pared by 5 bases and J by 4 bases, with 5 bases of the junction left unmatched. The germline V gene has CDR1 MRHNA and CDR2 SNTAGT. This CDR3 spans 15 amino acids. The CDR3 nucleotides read TGTGCCAGCAGTCCCGGGACAGGGAGCACCGGGGAGCTGTTTTTT. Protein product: CASSPGTGSTGELFF.

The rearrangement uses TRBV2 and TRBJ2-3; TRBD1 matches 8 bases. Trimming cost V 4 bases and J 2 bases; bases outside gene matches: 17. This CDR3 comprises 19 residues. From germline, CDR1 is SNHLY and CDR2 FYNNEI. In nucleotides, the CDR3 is TGTGCCAGCAGTGCCCCGTTGCTGCTCGGACAGGGTACCACAGATACGCAGTATTTT. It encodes CASSAPLLLGQGTTDTQYF.